The subject of this entry is one T cell receptor (beta chain). This CDR3 is 17 amino acids long. Germline CDR1 reads PRHDT; CDR2 reads FYEKMQ (reference sequence). Trimming took 8 bases from V and 2 from J; bases not matched to a gene: 16. Some clones are missing from TCRdb's copy, which holds only in-frame ones; the method was immunoSEQ multiplex PCR. This sample has more than 55,000 clones; roughly 94% occur once, and the top ten carry about 2.5%. This specimen comes from a study of T cell changes during pregnancy in multiple sclerosis. The J gene is TRBJ2-7, the V gene TRBV13; TRBD1 matches 9 bases. The TCR originated in a female donor with multiple sclerosis, enrolled in a pregnancy study. This sample comprised CD8+ T cells from peripheral blood mononuclear cells, obtained after pregnancy. CDR3 in amino acids: CASVSDRDREGPYEQYF. The CDR3 DNA is TGTGCCAGCGTATCCGACCGGGACAGGGAGGGCCCCTACGAGCAGTACTTC.